This TCR beta chain was sequenced for a study of cytomegalovirus exposure and HLA in healthy donors (dated by TCRdb to about 2017). Regarding the complete study: An earlier analysis of around 600 of the donors reported 250 to 300 Gb of sequence data and 117 million unique TCR beta sequences from around 200 million T cells. Roughly 310 gigabases of sequencing data and 78 million or so unique TCR sequences were included in an early release covering 500 to 750 HLA-typed donors. Of the approximately 370 genotyped donors, 81% were placed in the genetic ancestry cluster associated with self-reported Caucasian donors. The aim of the study was to test whether cataloging public T cell receptors could identify signatures of past pathogen exposure. The study profiled the T cell repertoires of hundreds of subjects by immunosequencing and related them to cytomegalovirus serostatus. In addition to the first cohort of hundreds of subjects, a separate validation cohort of 130 or so different subjects was used. To predict cytomegalovirus infection status, the study brought together high-throughput TCR immunosequencing, statistical association of individual TCRs with disease status, and machine learning. To study patterns of TCR occurrence, a later analysis re-analyzed previously published TCR beta repertoires from under 750 donors and added high-resolution HLA genotyping. The later analysis used no new phenotypic data to find candidate immune exposures, relying instead on TCR beta sequences and their occurrence across donors. An earlier analysis of several hundred of the donors applied high-throughput TCR beta sequencing to assess whether each TCR beta V gene segment acted as functional or pseudogenic. Donor age, sex, ethnicity and CMV serostatus were compiled alongside the repertoire data. A later genetic analysis took genome-wide SNP genotypes for about three fifths of the 666 donors and used that subset as a discovery cohort. Every discovery cohort repertoire had been produced on one sequencing platform. Both class I and class II loci were covered by HLA typing, at four-digit resolution. Typing coverage varied by locus: roughly 620-640 donors for A, B, C, DRB1 and DQB1; 500 to 550 for DQA1; more than 600 for DPA1; fewer than 480 for DPB1. Roughly 5 DR-DQ haplotypes were treated as single units for association and clustering because of strong linkage in the cohort. Across 398 genotyped donors of the cohort, an average of about 200,000 unique TCR beta nucleotide sequences per donor were sequenced, and roughly 20% of those sequences were non-productive. General conclusions and limits of the study: Immune exposure information for the cohort was limited to CMV serostatus. In a later analysis, most CMV-associated TCR beta chains were found to appear HLA-restricted, with HLA associations seemingly driven largely by CMV exposure. At a false discovery rate of 0.05, a later analysis linked under 20,000 TCR beta sequences to specific HLA alleles. A later genetic analysis reported fewer N-insertions in productive TCRs among donors in an Asian-associated ancestry cluster than the approximately 700-donor mean. Compared with equally common non-associated chains, HLA-associated TCR beta chains in a later analysis were more clonally expanded and had lower generation probabilities. The study listed 150 to 200 TCR beta chains as associated with cytomegalovirus. The presence/absence analyses assumed that sequencing depth was roughly uniform across donors, and that assumption may not be true. Because counts were too low, 15 to 20 rarely observed V segments, including chromosome 9 orphons, were left out of the earlier analysis of 587 of the donors. In vitro tests confirmed that a few of the cytomegalovirus-associated TCR beta chains recognize cytomegalovirus antigens. In a later genetic analysis, a missense DCLRE1C variant was associated with V-gene and J-gene trimming of TCR beta chains, and the association was replicated in an independent cohort. Several of the top co-occurrence clusters appeared to be linked to parvovirus B19, influenza, CMV and Epstein-Barr virus, according to a later analysis. The authors suggested that the approach could potentially be extended to other disease states and immunological phenotypes. Because some donors lacked HLA typing at each locus, the association tests relied only on the typed subset. Linkage disequilibrium might explain the correlated functional status among segregating V segments, but an unknown experimental factor could not be ruled out. In both the original and validation cohorts, the classifier was reported to diagnose cytomegalovirus status with high specificity and sensitivity. In an earlier analysis of more than 450 of the donors, most TCR beta V segments were observed in productive rearrangements about 90% or about 30% of the time, broadly matching IMGT annotations. In this cohort, only TCR beta chains were sequenced, and detectable features were limited by the absence of alpha or paired-chain data. Assigning TCR associations to individual alleles was difficult when HLA alleles, especially DR and DQ, strongly co-occurred. Across donors, most TCR sequences were observed very rarely, whereas some public TCRs were present in many individuals. A cluster of highly shared sequence variants was judged likely to be a technical artifact of the sequencing pipeline. In a later analysis, the rate of TCR association differed among HLA loci, with DRB1 alleles having the most associated TCRs and HLA-C alleles having the fewest. A further reported finding was that TCR beta sequences accurately predicted the HLA-A and HLA-B alleles for most subjects in the first cohort.

In total, approximately 690 healthy bone marrow donors made up the cohort. Cohort members were all nominally healthy when sampled, although unrecorded immune exposures were likely present. The donor was CMV seronegative and was included in the group of 352 seronegative cohort members. Each donor provided a peripheral blood sample, and peripheral blood mononuclear cells were used for TCR beta sequencing. The Qiagen DNeasy Blood Extraction Kit was used to extract genomic DNA from the blood cell samples. To prepare the library, the immunoSEQ multiplex PCR assay was applied. A mixture of 60 forward primers for TCR Vbeta segments and 13 reverse primers for TCR Jbeta segments was used in the multiplex PCR. Amplification of the CDR3 region of rearranged TCR beta genes was performed with a multiplex PCR assay on genomic DNA. The amplified TCR beta libraries were sequenced on the Illumina HiSeq System as 87-base-pair reads. As for the original processing: A later analysis tallied tens of millions of unique TCR beta chains across the 666 repertoires, and approximately 11 million of those chains were shared by two or more donors. A nearest-neighbor algorithm error-corrected the raw reads and collapsed the reads into unique sequences, merging closely related sequences to remove PCR and sequencing errors. CDR3 sequences were aligned to IMGT reference sequences to assign V, D and J gene segments. For a sequence to be retained, a match of at least six nucleotides to both a V gene segment and a J gene segment was required. A rearrangement was called productive if the CDR3 had no stop codons and remained in frame with V and J, and every other rearrangement was called non-productive. CDR3 was defined by IMGT convention, running from the second conserved V-encoded cysteine to the conserved J-encoded phenylalanine. In an earlier analysis of around 600 of the donors, sequences lacking an unambiguous match to a single V gene segment were excluded. In an earlier analysis of approximately 590 of the donors, V segments were called functional above 56.7% productive rearrangements and were called segregating when the between-donor standard deviation exceeded 5%. A statistical classification framework was developed to diagnose cytomegalovirus status using the catalog of TCR beta chain sequences. V and J gene assignment, in a later analysis, came from comparing TCR nucleotide sequences with IMGT/GENE-DB human TR gene sequences. A later analysis assigned CDR3 sequences and most-parsimonious VDJ recombination scenarios with the TCRdist pipeline. In a later analysis, each TCR beta chain was defined by its CDR3 amino acid sequence together with its V-gene family, and reads without a unique V-gene family were excluded. A later analysis removed 550 to 700 highly shared, low-generation-probability nucleotide sequences to deal with suspected cross-contamination and a sequencing artifact. In a later analysis, a clonal expansion index for each public chain was calculated from normalized within-repertoire ranks of inferred template counts. A later analysis computed generation probabilities with a VDJ recombination model fitted to out-of-frame rearrangements, and checked the results against IGoR. A later analysis scored TCR-TCR, TCR-HLA and TCR-CMV co-occurrence with hypergeometric tests, applying a repertoire-size bias correction to TCR pairs. False discovery rates were estimated in a later analysis by permuting HLA or CMV assignments 20 times. A later analysis grouped co-occurring TCRs with DBSCAN, adding TCRdist sequence similarity when clustering within HLA-allele-positive subsets. Repertoires with fewer than 30,000 or more than 120,000 public chains, plus five repertoires with anomalous nucleotide sharing, were excluded from co-occurrence clustering. In TCRdb, the immuneACCESS table is reduced to in-frame sequences with V and J assigned. These tables do not hold every clone; where another copy was compared, an unresolved V gene accounts for under half, and the others remain unexplained. V and J calls and clone size are as listed in that table; D and trimming were resolved from the DNA. The sample table holds 130,000 to 150,000 clones, of which around 76% were seen once. The ten largest clones take up roughly 2.8% of the sample.

Of note for this clone: This receptor's antigen is unknown. No base quality information exists; no much larger clone differs at one position.

The specimen sequenced was PBMCs. The sequence came from a male donor in good health and CMV-seronegative.

The CDR3 protein is CASSPGTENSPLHF. The DNA is as follows: TGTGCCAGCAGTCCCGGGACAGAGAATTCACCCCTCCACTTT. The receptor chain draws on TRBV6-4 and TRBJ1-6; 7 bases in the junction line up with TRBD1. The germline V gene yields MRHNA for CDR1 and SNTAGT for CDR2. V trim: 5 bases; J trim: 7 bases; unmatched bases: 5. From the cysteine through the phenylalanine, the CDR3 covers 14 amino acids. This entry keeps only the CDR3 DNA: 42 bases, framed from base 1.